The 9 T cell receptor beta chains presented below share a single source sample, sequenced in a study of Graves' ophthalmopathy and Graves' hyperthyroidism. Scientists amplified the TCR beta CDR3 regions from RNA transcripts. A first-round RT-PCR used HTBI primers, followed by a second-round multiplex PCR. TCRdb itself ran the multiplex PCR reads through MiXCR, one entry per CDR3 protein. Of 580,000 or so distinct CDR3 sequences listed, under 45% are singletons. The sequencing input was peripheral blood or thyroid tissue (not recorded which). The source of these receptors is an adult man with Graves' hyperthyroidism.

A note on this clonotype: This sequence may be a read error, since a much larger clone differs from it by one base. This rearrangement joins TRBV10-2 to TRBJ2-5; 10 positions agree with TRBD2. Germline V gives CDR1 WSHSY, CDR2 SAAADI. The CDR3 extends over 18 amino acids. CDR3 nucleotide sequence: TGCGCCAGCAGTGAACTAGCGGGAAAGCTGAGTGGGAGAGAGCCCCAGTACTTC. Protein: CASSELAGKLSGREPQYF.

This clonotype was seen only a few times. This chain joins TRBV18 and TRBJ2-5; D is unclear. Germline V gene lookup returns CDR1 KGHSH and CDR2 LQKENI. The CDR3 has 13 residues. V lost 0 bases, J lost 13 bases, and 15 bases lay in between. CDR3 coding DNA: TGTGCCAGCTCACCACCTAGCACGCGACTGGTGTACTTC. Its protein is CASSPPSTRLVYF.

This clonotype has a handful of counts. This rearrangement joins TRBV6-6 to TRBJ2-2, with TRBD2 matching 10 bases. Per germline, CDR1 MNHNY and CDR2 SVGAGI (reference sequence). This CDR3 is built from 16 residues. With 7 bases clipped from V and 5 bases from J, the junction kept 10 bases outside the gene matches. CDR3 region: CASIGLAGVGTGELFF. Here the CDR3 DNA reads TGTGCCAGCATTGGGCTAGCGGGAGTAGGAACCGGGGAGCTGTTTTTT.

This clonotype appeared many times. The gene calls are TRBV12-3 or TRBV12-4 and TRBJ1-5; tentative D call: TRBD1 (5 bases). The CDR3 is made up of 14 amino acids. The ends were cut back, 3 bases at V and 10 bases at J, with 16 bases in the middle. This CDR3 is CASSFRARANPQHF. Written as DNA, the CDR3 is TGTGCCAGCAGTTTCAGGGCAAGGGCTAATCCCCAGCATTTT.

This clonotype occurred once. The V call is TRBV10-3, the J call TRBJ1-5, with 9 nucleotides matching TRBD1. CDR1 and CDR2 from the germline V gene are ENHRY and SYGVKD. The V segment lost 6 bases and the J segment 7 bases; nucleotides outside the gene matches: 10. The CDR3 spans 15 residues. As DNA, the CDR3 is TGTGCCATCAGGGGGGTTGGACAGGGGAACCAGCCCCAGCATTTT. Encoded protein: CAIRGVGQGNQPQHF.

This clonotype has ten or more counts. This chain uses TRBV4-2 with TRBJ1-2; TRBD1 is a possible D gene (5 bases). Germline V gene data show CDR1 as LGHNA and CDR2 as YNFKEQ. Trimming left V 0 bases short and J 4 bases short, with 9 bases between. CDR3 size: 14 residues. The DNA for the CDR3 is TGTGCCAGCAGCCAAGAGGGCAGGGTCTATGGCTACACCTTC. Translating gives CASSQEGRVYGYTF.

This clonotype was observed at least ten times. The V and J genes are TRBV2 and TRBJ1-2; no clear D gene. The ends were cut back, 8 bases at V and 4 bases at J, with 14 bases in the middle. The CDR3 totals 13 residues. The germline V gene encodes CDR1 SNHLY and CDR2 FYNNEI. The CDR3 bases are TGTGCCAGCGGTGGCCCCCCCTCCTATGGCTACACCTTC. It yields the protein CASGGPPSYGYTF.

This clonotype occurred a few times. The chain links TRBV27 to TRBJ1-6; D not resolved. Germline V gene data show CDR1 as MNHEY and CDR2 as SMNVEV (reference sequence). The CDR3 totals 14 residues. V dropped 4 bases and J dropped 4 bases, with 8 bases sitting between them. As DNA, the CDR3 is TGTGCCAGCAGTTGGGAGGGATATAATTCACCCCTCCACTTT. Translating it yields CASSWEGYNSPLHF.

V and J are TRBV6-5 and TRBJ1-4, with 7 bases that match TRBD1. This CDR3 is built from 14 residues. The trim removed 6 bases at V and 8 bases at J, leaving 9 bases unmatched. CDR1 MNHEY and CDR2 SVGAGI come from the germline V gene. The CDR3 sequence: CASRPGGFGEKLFF. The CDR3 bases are TGTGCCAGCAGACCAGGGGGTTTTGGGGAAAAACTGTTTTTT.